The 2 T cell receptor beta chains in this list originate from one sample, sequenced in a study of cytomegalovirus exposure and HLA in healthy donors. PCR amplification relied on 60 Vbeta primers (plus 13 Jbeta primers). TCRdb's table, derived via immunoSEQ multiplex PCR, lists solely in-frame clones and lacks some. The table lists about 140,000 clones, with roughly 2% in the top ten. Sequencing input: PBMCs. The receptor set was obtained from a woman between 18 and 30 years old in good health and CMV-seronegative.

The chain recombines TRBV18 with TRBJ2-7; 7 bases fit TRBD1. Germline CDR1 and CDR2: KGHSH and LQKENI. V was clipped by 3 bases and J by 4 bases; unmatched bases: 0. The CDR3 spans 12 residues. The CDR3 DNA reads as TGTGCCAGCTCACCGGACAGGTACGAGCAGTACGTC. Its protein product is CASSPDRYEQYV.

This CDR3 is CASAQPTSDYNEQFF. The CDR3 nucleotides read TGTGCCAGCGCCCAACCGACTAGCGATTACAATGAGCAGTTCTTC. The rearrangement links TRBV11-3 to TRBJ2-1; the match to TRBD2 covers 8 bases. The CDR3 contains 15 residues. V was pared by 8 bases and J by 4 bases, with 10 bases of the junction left unmatched. CDR1 and CDR2 (germline): SGHNT, YENEEA. The entire variable domain, with the rest obtained from reference TRBV11-3 and TRBJ2-1, is as follows: EAGVVQSPRYKIIEKKQPVAFWCNPISGHNTLYWYLQNLGQGPELLIRYENEEAVDDSQLPKDRFSAERLKGVDSTLKIQPAELGDSAVYLCASAQPTSDYNEQFFGPGTRLTVL.